This T cell receptor (beta chain) was captured by sequencing in a study of monozygotic twins with inflammatory bowel disease (dated by TCRdb to the late 2010s). With regard to the full study: The full study comprised 28 monozygotic twin pairs: nine German pairs (four IBD-concordant, five IBD-discordant) and 19 IBD-discordant Danish pairs. Each individual had, on average, about 151 000 unique TCRalpha sequences and 181 000 unique TCRbeta sequences available for analysis. Disease-associated traits were sought mainly through comparisons between IBD patients and their genetically identical healthy co-twins within discordant pairs.

An approximately 2.3 ml peripheral blood sample was drawn into PAXgene tubes per donor and stored at -80°C. Without T cell sorting, total RNA was isolated from whole blood using the PAXgene blood miRNA kit on an automated QIAcube. Peripheral blood from monozygotic twin pairs concordant or discordant for inflammatory bowel disease was subjected to deep TCRalpha and TCRbeta repertoire profiling with unique molecular barcoding. For every twin pair, smoking habits were documented, and each individual was categorised as a current, former or never smoker. Library preparation used 5' RACE. The input for every TCR library was around 3.5 ug of total RNA. For each sample, cDNA synthesis was carried out in eight separate reactions using SMARTScribe reverse transcriptase. During cDNA synthesis, template switching introduced unique molecular identifiers that contained a 6-nucleotide sample barcode. Amplification of TCRalpha and TCRbeta cDNA involved two nested PCRs of around 16 and 10 cycles, and each PCR was followed by bead purification. Before amplification, the cDNA was treated with uracil DNA-glycosylase and purified using the QIAquick PCR purification kit. The second PCR added Illumina TruSeq-compatible adapters along with sample-specific barcodes. TapeStation and Qubit were used to check library quality and concentration, and 4 to 6 ng of each library went into the pool. Sequencing of pooled libraries was carried out on an Illumina HiSeq2500 single-index Rapid Run using 2 x 100 bp reads and custom sequencing primers. The authors' pipeline ran thus. UMI-based consensus assembly with MiGEC version 1.2.6 was used to correct PCR and sequencing errors. MiXCR version 2.1.1 was used to carry out V(D)J alignment, clonotype assembly and CDR3 extraction. Gene usage, clonotype sharing and MAIT/NKT TCR abundance were normalised by analysing the top 1000, 10 000 and 20 000 clonotypes per sample. After downsampling to 27 000 UMIs, diversity was calculated as the inverse Simpson index using the vegan R package. Paired Mann-Whitney U tests were applied to discordant twin pairs, and Benjamini-Hochberg correction was used for multiple testing. TCRdb reprocessed the reads, and each CDR3 protein sequence is entered once, without DNA. TCRdb's processing, not the authors', yielded these V and J calls. The sample's table lists a count of some 170,000 distinct CDR3 sequences. The leading ten clones occupy roughly 2.4% of the sample.

General study outcomes and caveats: Because patients were on differing immunosuppressive treatments, the repertoires may have picked up extra background noise and inter-individual variability. The results gave no support for a single strong signal or clonotype linked to IBD. Fewer clonotypes were shared with other individuals by IBD patients than by healthy twins, most markedly in patients showing signs of disease activity. IBD patients had lower TCRbeta repertoire diversity, measured by the inverse Simpson index, than their healthy co-twins. Distinction between different T cell subtypes could not be achieved in the analysis. Repertoire similarity did not differ between concordant and discordant twins, which could be due to limited statistical power.

Regarding this clonotype: Its target antigen remains unknown.

Sequencing used blood. This TCR was recovered from a human donor with ulcerative colitis or Crohn's disease, or a healthy co-twin of an affected twin (not recorded which).

The CDR3 protein is CASSSGTSGGGYEQYF. Here the chain combines TRBV11-2 and TRBJ2-7; the TCRdb D gene call, TRBD2, has no DNA to confirm it. CDR1 and CDR2, looked up from the germline V gene, are SGHAT and FQNNGV. The CDR3 measures 16 amino acids from cysteine to phenylalanine. No coding sequence is recorded.